This T cell receptor (beta chain) originates from a study of neoadjuvant anti-PD-1 for oral cavity cancer. Blood cells were analyzed directly, without culture or expansion. V dropped 3 bases and J dropped 5; count of bases not matched to a gene: 12. CDR3 length equals 16 residues. The germline gives CDR1 SGHRS, CDR2 YFSETQ. Method: immunoSEQ multiplex PCR; TCRdb's copy keeps in-frame clones and lacks some. The sample has around 60,000 clones; more than 60% are singletons. The rearrangement joins TRBV5-1 to TRBJ2-5; 8 bases are a match to TRBD1. The sequence came from a person aged 35-79 years with oral cavity squamous cell carcinoma. The sequenced sample was PBMCs, obtained before nivolumab (anti-PD-1) treatment. This CDR3 is CASSSTGVGLGETQYF. CDR3 nucleotide sequence: TGCGCCAGCAGCTCGACAGGGGTCGGTCTAGGGGAGACCCAGTACTTC.